This T cell receptor (beta chain) was retrieved from a study of T cells in Graves' hyperthyroidism and ophthalmopathy. Study-level results: With a median lead of around 5.9 months before onset, the model predicted ophthalmopathy. Ophthalmopathy and stable hyperthyroidism were separated by a 13 V-J model.

The CDR3 regions of TCR beta were amplified from RNA transcripts. The TCR CDR3 first-round RT-PCR relied on the HTBI primer set. From the multiplex PCR reads, TCRdb called clonotypes with MiXCR, one entry per CDR3 protein. The repertoire holds 300,000 to 350,000 distinct CDR3 sequences, with about 15% as singletons. Patients were aged 18 to 65, had disease duration under 2 months, and had newly diagnosed hyperthyroidism. Source material for PBMCs was about 10 ml fresh peripheral blood. A word on this clonotype: Its target is not known.

The sequenced material came from blood. This receptor was identified in a woman aged 25 to 39 with Graves' hyperthyroidism.

Written as DNA, the CDR3 is TGTGCCAGTAGTCGGACCCTCAGTCAGCCCCAGCATTTT. Translating gives CASSRTLSQPQHF. The genes are TRBV19 and TRBJ1-5; D uncertain. CDR1 and CDR2 from the germline V gene are LNHDA and SQIVND (reference sequence). V lost 5 bases and J lost 6, with 11 bases in between. This CDR3 is built from 13 residues.